Following are 18 T cell receptor beta chains from one sample sequenced in a study of beta chain features in type 1 diabetes. Expressed TCRB transcripts were sequenced because the entire RNA isolate underwent reverse transcription. The data were produced by immunoSEQ multiplex PCR, yet TCRdb's version contains in-frame clones alone and is incomplete. This table holds 250,000 to 300,000 clones, around 7.8% found once. The sample comprised central memory CD4+ T cells from blood. The receptor source for this set is a woman under 30 in good health.

This clone was recorded a few times. J is TRBJ2-7 and V is TRBV11-3; weak D call: TRBD1 (6 bases). V lost 5 bases and J 1 base, leaving 15 bases between the germline ends. Looked up from germline, CDR1 is SGHNT and CDR2 is YENEEA. The CDR3 is made up of 15 amino acids. The CDR3 DNA is TGTGCCAGCAGCCGACAGCGACAGGTGTCCTACGAGCAGTACTTC. It encodes CASSRQRQVSYEQYF.

This clone was seen a few times. This could be a read error, since a much larger clone is one nucleotide away. The CDR3 DNA reads as TGTGCCAGTAGCACAGGGGGCAATCAGCCCCAGCATTTT. Encoded protein: CASSTGGNQPQHF. The rearrangement links TRBV19 to TRBJ1-5; 7 nucleotides match TRBD1. Trimming removed 6 bases from V and 2 bases from J; junction bases left unmatched: 1. The germline V gene encodes CDR1 LNHDA and CDR2 SQIVND (reference sequence). The CDR3 runs 13 residues.

Only a few counts were recorded for this clone. The CDR3 loop reads CASSDARTGGNTEAFF. The CDR3 DNA reads as TGCGCCAGCAGCGACGCTAGGACAGGGGGGAACACTGAAGCTTTCTTT. The V and J genes are TRBV5-1 and TRBJ1-1; 10 bases match TRBD1. This CDR3 comprises 16 residues. J gave up 1 base and V 4 bases, and 7 bases lay outside the gene matches. Germline loops: CDR1 SGHRS, CDR2 YFSETQ.

The chain combines TRBV18 with TRBJ2-3, with D hard to call. V was clipped by 4 bases and J by 5 bases, with 13 bases between them. CDR3 size: 14 residues. In germline, CDR1 is KGHSH, CDR2 LQKENI. Here the CDR3 DNA reads TGTGCCAGCTCACTGGACGAATTAAGAGATACGCAGTATTTT. It yields the protein CASSLDELRDTQYF.

A word on this clone: At one of its ends the junction is not consistent with the germline gene, which may arise from a read error. The genes are TRBV7-9 and TRBJ2-1, with D possibly called TRBD1 or TRBD2 (5 bases each). Per the germline V gene, CDR1 is SEHNR and CDR2 is FQNEAQ (reference sequence). This CDR3 has 18 amino acids. The CDR3 DNA reads TGTGCCAGCAGGTTAGTGGGGAGACGGGGCAGCTCCTACAATGAGCAGTTCTTC. Translated, it gives CASRLVGRRGSSYNEQFF.

This clone was detected only a few times. The rearrangement links TRBV2 to TRBJ2-7; 8 nucleotides line up with TRBD1. The ends lost 6 bases at V and 3 bases at J; junction bases unmatched: 7. This CDR3 has 14 amino acids. The germline V gene encodes CDR1 SNHLY and CDR2 FYNNEI. The DNA for the CDR3 is TGTGCCAGCAGCCGAAGCGGACAGGGCTACGAGCAGTACTTC. It codes for CASSRSGQGYEQYF.

The J gene is TRBJ1-6, the V gene TRBV6-5, with D perhaps matching TRBD1 (5 bases). Germline V gives CDR1 MNHEY, CDR2 SVGAGI. V lost 2 bases and J 5 bases, leaving 10 bases between the germline ends. CDR3 length: 15 residues. The CDR3: CASSYGTTNNSPLHF. In DNA form, the CDR3 reads TGTGCCAGCAGTTACGGGACCACAAATAATTCACCCCTCCACTTT.

This clone was observed a few times. This chain connects TRBV5-4 to TRBJ2-3, with 9 nucleotides matching TRBD1. The V segment lost 4 bases and the J segment 6 bases; nucleotides outside the gene matches: 9. From germline, CDR1 is SGHNT and CDR2 YYREEE (reference sequence). This CDR3 has 15 amino acids. CDR3 sequence reads: CASSRQQGALDTQYF. DNA for the CDR3: TGTGCCAGCAGCAGACAACAGGGGGCTCTGGATACGCAGTATTTT. Complete variable domain (other parts from reference TRBV5-4 and TRBJ2-3): ETGVTQSPTHLIKTRGQQVTLRCSSQSGHNTVSWYQQALGQGPQFIFQYYREEENGRGNFPPRFSGLQFPNYSSELNVNALELDDSALYLCASSRQQGALDTQYFGPGTRLTVL.

This clone has a count of ten or more. The chain carries TRBV6-5 and TRBJ2-1, with 8 nucleotides matching TRBD2. V shed 10 bases, J shed 9 bases, and the junction held 11 bases outside the gene matches. CDR1 and CDR2 (germline): MNHEY, SVGAGI. The CDR3 length is 13 residues. The CDR3 DNA sequence: TGTGCCATCTCAGCGGGAGACGGGCCTGAGCAGTTCTTC. It codes for CAISAGDGPEQFF.

The chain combines TRBV5-4 with TRBJ1-5; possible D gene TRBD1, 5 bases. This CDR3 contains 17 residues. CDR1 is SGHNT and CDR2 is YYREEE in the germline V gene (reference sequence). Trimming left V 4 bases short and J 3 bases short, with 20 bases between. CDR3 loop: CASSGAQGNEDNQPQHF. In DNA, the CDR3 is TGTGCCAGCAGCGGCGCTCAGGGTAATGAGGACAATCAGCCCCAGCATTTT.

The chain combines TRBV19 with TRBJ2-1; the D gene is possibly TRBD2 (5 bases). The CDR3 is made up of 13 amino acids. Trimming removed 3 bases at V and 4 bases at J, with 7 bases between. Germline V gives CDR1 LNHDA, CDR2 SQIVND (reference sequence). The DNA of the CDR3 is TGTGCCAGTAGTATCACGGGATACAATGAGCAGTTCTTC. It yields the protein CASSITGYNEQFF.

The CDR3 nucleotides are TGTGCCAGCAGCCCTTCAGGGGGTAATGAAGCTTTCTTT. This gives the protein CASSPSGGNEAFF. V gene TRBV11-3 combines with J gene TRBJ1-1, with TRBD1 matching 7 bases. The ends lost 5 bases at V and 7 bases at J; junction bases unmatched: 7. The CDR3 loop spans 13 amino acids. Per the germline V gene, CDR1 is SGHNT and CDR2 is YENEEA.

The chain links TRBV19 to TRBJ1-2, with D hard to call. This CDR3 comprises 13 residues. Germline-derived CDR1 and CDR2 are LNHDA and SQIVND (reference sequence). V was pared by 5 bases and J by 4 bases, with 11 bases between. The CDR3 DNA sequence: TGTGCCAGTAGTCTGCTTAACTTCTATGGCTACACCTTC. Encoded protein: CASSLLNFYGYTF.

The chain has TRBV9 and TRBJ2-3; 7 bases are shared with TRBD1. The ends lost 3 bases at V and 0 bases at J; junction bases unmatched: 10. CDR3 length: 17 residues. CDR1 is SGDLS and CDR2 is YYNGEE in the germline V gene. DNA of the CDR3: TGTGCCAGCAGCGCTCGACAGGGTAGGGGTAGCACAGATACGCAGTATTTT. Its translation is CASSARQGRGSTDTQYF.

The genes are TRBV14 and TRBJ2-7; 8 bases match TRBD1. The germline V gene has CDR1 SGHDN and CDR2 FVKESK. V lost 4 bases and J lost 3; bases outside the gene matches: 8. This CDR3 is 15 amino acids long. The CDR3 DNA reads TGTGCCAGCAGCCTTGTAGACAGGGGCGACTACGAGCAGTACTTC. Amino acids: CASSLVDRGDYEQYF. The full variable domain, rest sourced from reference TRBV14 and TRBJ2-7, is EAGVTQFPSHSVIEKGQTVTLRCDPISGHDNLYWYRRVMGKEIKFLLHFVKESKQDESGMPNNRFLAERTGGTYSTLKVQPAELEDSGVYFCASSLVDRGDYEQYFGPGTRLTVT.

V and J are TRBV4-3 and TRBJ1-2; a weak D match, TRBD1 (6 bases). Germline V lookup: CDR1 LGHNA, CDR2 YSLEER. The CDR3 is made up of 15 amino acids. V lost 1 base and J lost 4, with 13 bases in between. The CDR3 loop is CASSQAAGEGYGYTF. For the CDR3, the DNA is TGCGCCAGCAGCCAAGCGGCAGGGGAGGGCTATGGCTACACCTTC.

The chain joins TRBV30 to TRBJ2-5; D unclear. Germline CDR1 reads GTSNPN; CDR2 reads SVGIG (reference sequence). The V end was cut by 4 bases, the J end by 2 bases, with 5 bases between. There are 11 residues in the CDR3. CDR3 DNA: TGTGCCTGGACTAGGCAAGAGACCCAGTACTTC. Its translation is CAWTRQETQYF.

This clone appeared many times. The identical CDR3 is also encoded by other nucleotide sequences in the sample. J is TRBJ1-1 and V is TRBV5-4, with D unresolved. CDR3 length equals 14 residues. CDR1 is SGHNT, CDR2 YYREEE, per germline (reference sequence). The ends were cut back, 2 bases at V and 0 bases at J, with 8 bases in the middle. CDR3 region: CASSLASMNTEAFF. The CDR3 region has the DNA TGTGCCAGCAGCTTAGCCAGCATGAACACTGAAGCTTTCTTT.